Given below is one T cell receptor beta chain in context. Measured with immunoSEQ multiplex PCR; TCRdb has only the in-frame clones, and not every one. Of some 2.3 million clones in the sample, approximately 93% were seen once. This entry belongs to a study of shared clonotypes between healthy human individuals. Looked up from germline, CDR1 is SGDLS and CDR2 is YYNGEE. J was trimmed by 4 bases and V by 2 bases; bases with no gene match: 8. The CDR3 contains 15 residues. The sequence came from a man between 18 and 29 years old in good health. Some clones in this sample may be carry-over from other donors' samples. The sample was naive CD4+ T cells from PBMCs. As to subset: CD45RA+ positively selected. V gene TRBV9 combines with J gene TRBJ2-7, with TRBD2 identical over 8 bases. The CDR3 DNA reads TGTGCCAGCAGCGTGACCGGGACTAGGGGATACGAGCAGTACTTC. Translation: CASSVTGTRGYEQYF.